These 14 T cell receptor beta chains share one sample of origin, sequenced in a study of beta chain features in type 1 diabetes. The study reverse transcribed the entire isolated RNA, so it sequenced expressed TCRB transcripts. Measured with immunoSEQ multiplex PCR; TCRdb has only the in-frame clones, and not every one. The profile shows roughly 230,000 clones, about 10% of them singletons. The sequencing input was naive CD4+ T cells from blood. The receptors were gathered from a woman in her late teens or twenties in good health.

This clone was found a few times. J is TRBJ2-5 and V is TRBV30; a possible D gene is TRBD1 (5 bases). V dropped 2 bases and J dropped 0 bases, with 19 bases sitting between them. The germline V gene has CDR1 GTSNPN and CDR2 SVGIG (reference sequence). The CDR3 has 17 amino acids. CDR3 loop: CAWSPRVRETYQETQYF. CDR3 coding DNA: TGTGCCTGGAGTCCCCGGGTCAGGGAAACGTACCAAGAGACCCAGTACTTC.

The chain couples TRBV6-1 to TRBJ2-3; TRBD2 might be the D (5 bases). Trimming took off 5 bases at V and 2 bases at J, with 8 bases between the two ends. The germline V gene encodes CDR1 MNHNS and CDR2 SASEGT. The CDR3 has 13 amino acids. The CDR3 loop reads CASSSDSTDTQYF. In DNA form, the CDR3 reads TGTGCCAGCAGTTCGGACTCCACAGATACGCAGTATTTT.

The chain links TRBV7-9 to TRBJ2-5; the D gene is possibly TRBD1 (5 bases). The J call is uncertain, as TRBJ2-7 better fits the DNA end. Germline CDR1 reads SEHNR; CDR2 reads FQNEAQ (reference sequence). This CDR3 is built from 11 residues. In DNA, the CDR3 is TGTGCCAGCAGCTTCAGGGCCGAGCAGTACTTC. This encodes CASSFRAEQYF.

This clone has a handful of counts. The gene calls are TRBV7-9 and TRBJ2-3; D gene unclear. The CDR3 is made up of 14 amino acids. Germline CDR1 is SEHNR and CDR2 is FQNEAQ (reference sequence). Trimming removed 2 bases at V and 3 bases at J, with 9 bases between. CDR3 in amino acids: CASSLSGRTDTQYF. CDR3 in DNA: TGTGCCAGCAGCTTATCTGGTAGAACAGATACGCAGTATTTT. Combining the CDR3 with reference TRBV7-9 and TRBJ2-3 gives the whole variable domain DTGVSQNPRHKITKRGQNVTFRCDPISEHNRLYWYRQTLGQGPEFLTYFQNEAQLEKSRLLSDRFSAERPKGSFSTLEIQRTEQGDSAMYLCASSLSGRTDTQYFGPGTRLTVL.

The V gene is TRBV20-1, the J gene TRBJ2-5, with D hard to call. Germline CDR1 is DFQATT and CDR2 is SNEGSKA (reference sequence). The CDR3 contains 11 residues. In DNA form, the CDR3 reads TGCAGCGCGGTGGTACAAGAGACCCAGTACTTC. Translating gives CSAVVQETQYF.

The chain recombines TRBV9 with TRBJ2-1; 9 bases align to TRBD2. V trimming: 2 bases; J trimming: 9 bases; junction bases outside the gene matches: 6. The CDR3 sequence is 14 residues long. From germline, CDR1 is SGDLS and CDR2 YYNGEE. The CDR3 nucleotides read TGTGCCAGCAGCGTGGTTAGCGGGAGATCTGAGCAGTTCTTC. It yields the protein CASSVVSGRSEQFF.

This chain uses TRBV5-1 with TRBJ2-6; 8 bases line up with TRBD1. The CDR3 is made up of 18 amino acids. The J segment lost 8 bases and the V segment lost 0 bases, leaving 13 bases of the junction unmatched. The germline V gene has CDR1 SGHRS and CDR2 YFSETQ. The CDR3: CASSLDGSRGRKTNVLTF. The CDR3 bases are TGCGCCAGCAGCTTGGACGGCTCCAGGGGGCGGAAGACCAACGTCCTGACTTTC.

This clone has more than one count but fewer than ten. The chain couples TRBV7-9 to TRBJ2-7; the D gene is possibly TRBD2 (5 bases). This CDR3 is built from 13 residues. V was cut by 7 bases and J by 7 bases, with 17 bases left in between. CDR1 SEHNR and CDR2 FQNEAQ come from the germline V gene (reference sequence). The CDR3 region is CASTKSSTGEQYF. The DNA of the CDR3 is TGTGCCAGCACAAAGAGCAGCACGGGGGAGCAGTACTTC.

The chain links TRBV5-6 to TRBJ2-1; 9 positions match TRBD2. The CDR3 is 18 residues long. Germline CDR1 is SGHDT and CDR2 is YYEEEE. V gave up 0 bases and J gave up 4 bases; unmatched junction bases: 11. CDR3 nucleotide sequence: TGTGCCAGCAGCTTGGTCCAGATAGCGGGAGCTACTTACAATGAGCAGTTCTTC. It translates to CASSLVQIAGATYNEQFF.

This sequence joins TRBV6-1 and TRBJ1-4, with D uncertain. V lost 0 bases to trimming and J lost 5 bases, with 10 bases between them. The germline V gene has CDR1 MNHNS and CDR2 SASEGT. The CDR3 loop spans 15 amino acids. The CDR3 region is CASSEAEGGNEKLFF. The DNA of the CDR3 is TGTGCCAGCAGTGAAGCAGAGGGCGGGAATGAAAAACTGTTTTTT.

The rearrangement uses TRBV7-2 and TRBJ1-3; D is undetermined. The CDR3 contains 15 residues. The ends were cut back, 2 bases at V and 3 bases at J, with 11 bases in the middle. Germline CDR1 reads SGHTA; CDR2 reads FQGNSA. CDR3 amino acids: CASSLTISLGNTIYF. For the CDR3, the DNA is TGTGCCAGCAGCTTAACTATCTCTCTTGGAAACACCATATATTTT.

As DNA, the CDR3 is TGCAGTCCTATTCGGGGCTACACCTTC. This translates into CSPIRGYTF. The V call is TRBV20-1, the J call TRBJ1-2; the D is unclear. Germline lookup yields CDR1 DFQATT and CDR2 SNEGSKA (reference sequence). The CDR3 spans 9 residues. The germline V and J ends were trimmed by 8 bases and 8 bases, with 9 bases remaining between them.

This clone has just a few counts. The V gene is TRBV4-1, the J gene TRBJ1-1, with D possibly TRBD1 on 5 matching bases. CDR3 length: 15 residues. Trimming left V 0 bases short and J 6 bases short, with 14 bases between. The germline V gene has CDR1 MGHRA and CDR2 YSYEKL. The CDR3 DNA reads as TGCGCCAGCAGCCAAGATGGGGCAGGGATGGCTGAAGCTTTCTTT. Its translation is CASSQDGAGMAEAFF.

This clone was found a few times. The V and J genes are TRBV30 and TRBJ2-5, with D hard to call. The CDR3 runs to 12 residues. Germline values: CDR1 GTSNPN, CDR2 SVGIG (reference sequence). Deletions cut 2 bases from V and 5 bases from J, with 9 bases between. CDR3 loop: CAWSYIVETQYF. In DNA form, the CDR3 reads TGTGCCTGGAGTTATATTGTGGAGACCCAGTACTTC. Filled out from reference TRBV30 and TRBJ2-5, the complete variable domain reads SQTIHQWPATLVQPVGSPLSLECTVEGTSNPNLYWYRQAAGRGLQLLFYSVGIGQISSEVPQNLSASRPQDRQFILSSKKLLLSDSGFYLCAWSYIVETQYFGPGTRLLVL.